This TCR beta chain appears in the sequencing data of a study of spatial heterogeneity in lung cancer. Study-wide context: The library had UMIs, and each TCR and UMI pair averaged more than ten raw reads.

This CDR3 is 14 amino acids long. From germline, CDR1 is DFQATT and CDR2 SNEGSKA (reference sequence). V was cut by 6 bases and J by 7 bases, with 16 bases left in between. Each molecule of TCR cDNA was tagged with one unique molecular identifier. TCRdb redid the calling of the 5' RACE reads with MiXCR, one entry per CDR3 protein. Of about 27,000 distinct CDR3 sequences detected, 7% appear once; the ten largest clones hold 13% to 15%. Time point given: sample taken at primary tumor resection. Material for sequencing was whole RNA from tumor, nontumor lung or frozen PBMC, left unsorted. This clonotype is deemed medium-sized.

Specimen: PBMCs, collected at surgery. This chain uses TRBV20-1 with TRBJ1-6, with D perhaps matching TRBD1 (6 bases). The sequence was obtained from a male donor with early-stage non-small cell lung cancer. The CDR3, as DNA: TGCAGTGCGCGACCCAACAGGGAGAATTCACCCCTCCACTTT. This translates into CSARPNRENSPLHF.